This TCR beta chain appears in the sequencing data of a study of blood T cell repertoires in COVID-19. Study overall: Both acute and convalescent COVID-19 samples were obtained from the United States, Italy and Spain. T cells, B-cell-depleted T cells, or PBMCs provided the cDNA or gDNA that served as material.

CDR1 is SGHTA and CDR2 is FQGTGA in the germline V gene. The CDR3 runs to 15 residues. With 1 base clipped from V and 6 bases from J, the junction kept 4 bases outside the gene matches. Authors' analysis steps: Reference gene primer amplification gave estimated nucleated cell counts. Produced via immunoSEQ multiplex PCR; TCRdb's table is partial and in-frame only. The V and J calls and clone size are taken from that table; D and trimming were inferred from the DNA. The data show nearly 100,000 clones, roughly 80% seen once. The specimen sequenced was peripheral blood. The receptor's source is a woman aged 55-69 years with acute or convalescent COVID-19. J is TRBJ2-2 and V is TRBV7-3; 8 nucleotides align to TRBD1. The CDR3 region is CASSLNRGLAGELFF. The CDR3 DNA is TGTGCCAGCAGCTTAAACAGGGGGTTGGCCGGGGAGCTGTTTTTT.